The 5 T cell receptor beta chains in this list originate from one sample, sequenced in a study of blood T cells in healthy people across ages. A second 7 to 11 cycle PCR used barcoded and J-beta primers. TCRdb recomputed calls from the 5' RACE reads with MiXCR, one row per CDR3 protein. The table has about 1.8 million distinct CDR3 sequences, roughly 49% seen once. Sample: blood. All receptors come from a woman in her thirties or forties in good health.

This clonotype came up once. V is TRBV6-2 or TRBV6-3 and J is TRBJ2-5, with 10 bases lining up with TRBD2. Losses at the gene ends were 7 bases for V and 11 bases for J; bases not matched to a gene: 19. The CDR3 is 16 amino acids. Looked up from germline, CDR1 is MNHEY and CDR2 is SVGEGT. The CDR3 loop reads CASNLAGVERWDEQYF. CDR3 bases: TGTGCCAGCAATCTAGCGGGGGTCGAAAGGTGGGATGAGCAGTACTTC.

V gene TRBV9 combines with J gene TRBJ2-1; TRBD2 agrees at 7 bases. This CDR3 is 14 amino acids long. The V segment lost 6 bases and the J segment 0 bases; nucleotides outside the gene matches: 3. Germline assignment: CDR1 SGDLS and CDR2 YYNGEE. The CDR3 region has the DNA TGTGCCAGCAAGGCGGGGGACTCCTACAATGAGCAGTTCTTC. It encodes CASKAGDSYNEQFF.

This clonotype has ten or more counts. J is TRBJ2-7 and V is TRBV10-3, with D possibly being TRBD1 or TRBD2 (6 bases each). CDR1 ENHRY and CDR2 SYGVKD come from the germline V gene. The V and J ends lost 4 bases and 6 bases respectively, with 13 bases between them. The length of the CDR3 is 13 residues. CDR3 sequence reads: CAISAGARSEQYF. CDR3 in DNA: TGTGCCATCAGTGCGGGGGCGCGCTCCGAGCAGTACTTC.

The chain is built from TRBV28 and TRBJ1-2; possibly TRBD1 for D (5 bases). Looked up from germline, CDR1 is MDHEN and CDR2 is SYDVKM. CDR3 length: 12 amino acids. The V gene lost 7 bases and the J gene lost 7 bases, with 13 bases spanning the gap. Here the CDR3 DNA reads TGTGCCAGCAATGGGGGATTGGGTGGCTACACCTTC. Amino acids: CASNGGLGGYTF.

Concerning this clonotype: The junction and the germline gene differ at one end; a read error may be behind it. The V gene is TRBV7-2, the J gene TRBJ2-1; tentative D call: TRBD2 (6 bases). CDR3 length equals 15 residues. The germline V gene has CDR1 SGHTA and CDR2 FQGNSA. In DNA, the CDR3 is TGTGCCAGCAGCCGTGCTACTAGCTCCTACACTGAGCAGTTCTTC. Protein: CASSRATSSYTEQFF.